The clone carrying this TCR beta chain is a singleton in its sample. This sample stems from a study of T cell responses to AZD1222 COVID-19 vaccine. The table came from immunoSEQ multiplex PCR; TCRdb's copy has only in-frame clones and leaves some out. The sample lists approximately 150,000 clones, about 90% seen once, with 2.6% in the top ten. The ends were cut back, 0 bases at V and 2 bases at J, with 4 bases in the middle. The V gene's germline CDR1 is SGHAT and CDR2 FQNNGV. This CDR3 spans 13 amino acids. Material: peripheral blood, obtained on day 0 of AZD1222 vaccination. This sequence originates from an adult in good health. This sequence joins TRBV11-2 and TRBJ1-2, with unresolved D. This chain's CDR3 is CASSLDSNYGYTF. The CDR3 nucleotides read TGTGCCAGCAGCTTAGACAGCAACTATGGCTACACCTTC.